This T cell receptor (beta chain) was profiled in a study of molecular identifiers for immune sequencing clone quantification (dated 2018 in TCRdb). Regarding the research as a whole: For a replicate experiment, RNA from roughly 20,000 or 100,000 naive CD8 T cells was divided into five aliquots, and four of the five aliquots were sequenced. The study was a methods study using CD8 T cells to benchmark molecular-identifier clustering-based TCR repertoire sequencing (MIDCIRS) and TCR RNA copy counting.

To prepare the library, PCR was applied. For sequencing, a NextSeq 500 was employed. Bulk TCR libraries were made following a previously described method, with the TCR primers given in Table S5. Total RNA was purified with the Qiagen AllPrep DNA/RNA kit. Before analysis, reads from multiple sequencing runs of the same library were pooled. In the paper's pipeline: Reads were retained only if their TCR constant sequence matched exactly, and those retained reads were trimmed to 150 nt and grouped according to their 12-nt molecular barcodes. Reads inside each barcode group were sub-clustered using a 15% Levenshtein threshold, and a quality-weighted consensus sequence was constructed for each RNA molecule. Non-functional sequences were filtered out, along with any lower-count sequence sitting one edit away from another sequence. Barcode sub-clusters with fewer than 20% of the maximum read count were removed, based on fitting two negative binomial distributions. The public reads were quality trimmed at Q25 with fastp and then assembled into clones with MiXCR by TCRdb, keeping productive beta chains. When rows share a CDR3 protein, they turn into one entry using the most common DNA and genes. What appears here as the V and J calls and clone size reflects TCRdb's work, not the paper's. The sample table contains about half a million distinct CDR3 sequences; only one count was recorded for about 26% of them. The ten most abundant clones make up 0.7% to 0.9% of the sample.

For this clonotype: No antigen is known for it. Base quality data are lacking; no much larger clone is found one base away.

Libraries of naive CD8 T cells were built from anywhere between about 19,000 and 1,100,000 sorted cells, with 10%, 30% or 50% of the purified RNA used. Naive CD8 T cells, defined as CD8+CD4-CCR7+CD45RA+, were FACS-sorted into RLT Plus buffer on a BD FACSAria II. Approximately 9 TCR copies' worth of Jurkat RNA were spiked into roughly 17,000-1,100,000 naive CD8 T cell samples to test detection sensitivity. Enrichment of CD8 T cells was performed with RosetteSep CD8+ T Cell Enrichment Cocktail and Ficoll-Paque, after which ACK red cell lysis was carried out. The investigation overall reported the following: In CMV-specific effector cells, clones with more than 20 RNA copies contained over 99% of molecules, whereas in naive cells such clones contained under 1% of molecules. When barcode sub-clustering was omitted, TCR diversity was inflated by chimeric consensus sequences, with chimeras reaching as high as 47%. Highly expanded clone sizes could be underestimated because identical TCR molecules may share a barcode. Even against a background of 750,000 to 1,000,000 naive CD8 T cells, spiked-in Jurkat TCR RNA amounting to a single cell's worth was reported to be detectable. Spiked-in Jurkat TCR RNA (about 10 copies' worth), which is not part of the donor repertoire, was contained in the naive libraries. Modeling indicated about three TCR RNA copies recovered per cell, compared with around 10 by digital PCR, which implies a capture efficiency of approximately 30%.

From a lookup of the germline V gene, CDR1 and CDR2 are SGHDN and FVKESK. V and J are trimmed by 3 bases and 1 base, and the gene matches miss 7 bases of the junction. Inclusive of the bounding cysteine and phenylalanine, the CDR3 is 19 residues long. Here the CDR3 DNA is all that survives: 57 bases in frame from base 1. This chain is built from TRBV14 and TRBJ2-3, with 16 central nucleotides matching TRBD2. The source material was naive CD8+ T cells from blood, with Jurkat cell RNA spiked in. Interpreted using the paper, the cell subset or site label stands for: FACS-sorted CD8+CD4-CCR7+CD45RA+ naive T cells. This clonotype was obtained from a human donor in good health. Some libraries in this study had Jurkat cell RNA spiked in. The CDR3 reads as follows: CASSHLPGLAGGGTDTQYF. In nucleotide form, the sequence is TGTGCCAGCAGCCACCTACCGGGACTAGCGGGGGGGGGCACAGATACGCAGTATTTT. When the CDR3 is completed using the reference TRBV14 and TRBJ2-3 genes on either side, the full variable domain is EAGVTQFPSHSVIEKGQTVTLRCDPISGHDNLYWYRRVMGKEIKFLLHFVKESKQDESGMPNNRFLAERTGGTYSTLKVQPAELEDSGVYFCASSHLPGLAGGGTDTQYFGPGTRLTVL.